This T cell receptor beta chain emerged from a study of OX40 agonist ivuxolimab in advanced cancers. Study details: Patients with prior anti-PD-1, anti-PD-L1 or anti-CTLA-4 therapy were eligible; less than 50% had some.

The study's findings and limits: Clonal expansion was seen in CD4+ and CD8+ blood T cells by week 6 at 0.1 to 3.0 mg/kg. There were also nonresponders showing low normalized T-cell clonal expansion.

Comment on this clone: The target antigen is unknown.

Assay used: immunoSEQ multiplex PCR; TCRdb lists only in-frame clones, some missing. The table has about 19,000 clones, approximately 87% seen once. Germline V CDR1 and CDR2: GTSNPN, SVGIG (reference sequence). The CDR3 is 11 residues long. Trimming cost V 5 bases and J 8 bases, with 10 bases left between them. Drawing of blood for sampling happened at baseline, at cycle 4 day 1, and at cycle 7 day 1. Source: CD4+ or CD8+ T cells sorted from blood, taken in a trial of the OX40 agonist ivuxolimab. The source is an adult with an advanced solid tumor such as melanoma, head and neck, liver or kidney cancer. The chain is built from TRBV30 and TRBJ2-4, with D possibly matching TRBD1 (6 bases). CDR3 coding DNA: TGTGCCTGGGGTAAGGGGGACATTCAGTACTTC. Its translation: CAWGKGDIQYF.